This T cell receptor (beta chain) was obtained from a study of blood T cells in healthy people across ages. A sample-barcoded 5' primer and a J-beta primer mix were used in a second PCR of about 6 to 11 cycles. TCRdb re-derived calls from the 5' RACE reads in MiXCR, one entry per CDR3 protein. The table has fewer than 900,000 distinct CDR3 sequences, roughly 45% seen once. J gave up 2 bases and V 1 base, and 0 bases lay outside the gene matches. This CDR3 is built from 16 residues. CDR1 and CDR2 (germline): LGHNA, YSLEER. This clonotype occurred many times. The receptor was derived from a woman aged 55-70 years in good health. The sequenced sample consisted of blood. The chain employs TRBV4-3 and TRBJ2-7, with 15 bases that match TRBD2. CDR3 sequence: CASSQGTSGRAYEQYF. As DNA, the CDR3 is TGCGCCAGCAGCCAAGGGACTAGCGGGAGGGCCTACGAGCAGTACTTC.